Below, 27 T cell receptor beta chains from the same sample are listed, as sequenced in a study of T cell repertoires in cytomegalovirus infection. TCRdb re-analysed the reads in MiXCR, keeping a single row per CDR3 protein. This sample yields around 330,000 distinct CDR3 sequences, of which roughly 17% are seen a single time; approximately 12% belongs to the top ten. The sequencing input was PBMCs. All receptors derive from a human donor in good health (CMV status not recorded). Some clones in this sample may be carry-over from other donors' samples.

This clonotype was detected a few times. This chain connects TRBV11-2 to TRBJ1-1; D remains unclear. This CDR3 is 16 amino acids long. V gave up 4 bases and J gave up 0 bases, with 15 bases separating them. Germline CDR1 and CDR2: SGHAT and FQNNGV. The CDR3: CASSSQPAGVNTEAFF. CDR3 in DNA: TGTGCCAGCAGCTCCCAACCCGCCGGGGTGAACACTGAAGCTTTCTTT.

This clonotype was seen many times. The chain couples TRBV7-2 to TRBJ1-2; D possibly corresponds to TRBD1 (5 bases). CDR3 length: 13 residues. Germline CDR1 SGHTA, CDR2 FQGNSA. V was cut by 7 bases and J by 8 bases, with 17 bases left in between. The CDR3 DNA reads TGTGCCAGCAATAGCGGGGCTAGACGAGGCTACACCTTC. It is translated as CASNSGARRGYTF. Combining the CDR3 with reference TRBV7-2 and TRBJ1-2 gives the whole variable domain GAGVSQSPSNKVTEKGKDVELRCDPISGHTALYWYRQSLGQGLEFLIYFQGNSAPDKSGLPSDRFSAERTGGSVSTLTIQRTQQEDSAVYLCASNSGARRGYTFGSGTRLTVV.

The chain couples TRBV20-1 to TRBJ1-1; maybe TRBD1 (6 bases). V lost 6 bases to trimming and J lost 11 bases, with 22 bases between them. Per the germline V gene, CDR1 is DFQATT and CDR2 is SNEGSKA (reference sequence). CDR3 length: 13 amino acids. DNA of the CDR3: TGCAGTGCCTTCACCACAGGGAGAGGGTATGCTTTCTTT. Its translation is CSAFTTGRGYAFF.

The chain couples TRBV6-1 to TRBJ2-3; D remains ambiguous. This CDR3 is built from 11 residues. Germline loops: CDR1 MNHNS, CDR2 SASEGT. The germline V and J ends were trimmed by 7 bases and 5 bases, with 7 bases remaining between them. CDR3 amino acids: CASIFVDTQYF. In DNA form, the CDR3 reads TGTGCCAGCATTTTTGTAGATACGCAGTATTTT.

The table lists this clonotype with many counts. The V gene is TRBV7-6, the J gene TRBJ2-1; 9 bases align to TRBD2. Germline-derived CDR1 and CDR2 are SGHVS and FNYEAQ. J lost 8 bases, V lost 8 bases, and 10 bases had no gene match. This CDR3 spans 14 amino acids. The CDR3 DNA is TGTGCCAGCGCTCTAGCGGGGCTACAATATGAGCAGTTCTTC. It encodes CASALAGLQYEQFF.

This clonotype has just a few counts. This rearrangement joins TRBV2 to TRBJ1-1; D not resolved. The V gene lost 6 bases and the J gene lost 3 bases, with 11 bases spanning the gap. This CDR3 comprises 13 residues. CDR1 is SNHLY and CDR2 is FYNNEI in the germline V gene. The CDR3 reads CASRSRRDTEAFF. Here the CDR3 DNA reads TGTGCCAGCAGGTCGCGCAGAGACACTGAAGCTTTCTTT.

This chain joins TRBV11-2 and TRBJ1-2; D is ambiguous. Between the trimmed V and J ends, which lost 6 bases and 2 bases, there was a span of 22 bases. The CDR3 spans 17 residues. The germline V gene has CDR1 SGHAT and CDR2 FQNNGV. The CDR3: CASSSIRATSPNYGYTF. CDR3 nucleotide sequence: TGTGCCAGCAGTTCAATCCGGGCCACGTCGCCCAACTATGGCTACACCTTC.

This clonotype was picked up many times. V gene TRBV7-2 combines with J gene TRBJ1-3; no definite D call. Germline V lookup: CDR1 SGHTA, CDR2 FQGNSA. The CDR3 extends over 14 amino acids. V was clipped by 4 bases and J by 0 bases, with 7 bases between them. The CDR3: CASSSRNSGNTIYF. CDR3 sequence (DNA): TGTGCCAGCAGCTCCAGGAACTCTGGAAACACCATATATTTT.

This clonotype was observed a handful of times. This chain uses TRBV7-9 with TRBJ2-6, with D perhaps TRBD1 (5 bases). In germline, CDR1 is SEHNR, CDR2 FQNEAQ (reference sequence). CDR3 length: 17 amino acids. V was cut by 0 bases and J by 2 bases, with 11 bases left in between. The CDR3 protein is CASSLARVTPGANVLTF. The CDR3 DNA sequence: TGTGCCAGCAGCTTAGCCAGGGTGACACCTGGGGCCAACGTCCTGACTTTC.

Regarding this clonotype: With a much larger clone just one base away, this may be a read error. The chain is built from TRBV4-2 and TRBJ2-1, with 15 bases lining up with TRBD2. Germline CDR1 LGHNA, CDR2 YNFKEQ. The CDR3 is made up of 17 amino acids. CDR3 protein: CPSSFGTSGGRYNEQFF. In nucleotides, the CDR3 is TGTCCCAGCAGTTTCGGGACTAGCGGGGGGCGATACAATGAGCAGTTCTTC.

Many counts were recorded for this clonotype. CDR3 nucleotide sequence: TGTGCCAGCAGCTCTACAGGGTCAGATACGCAGTATTTT. As protein: CASSSTGSDTQYF. The chain has TRBV11-2 and TRBJ2-3; D possibly corresponds to TRBD1 (6 bases). The length of the CDR3 is 13 residues. Trimming stripped 4 bases from V and 4 bases from J, with 9 bases between. Germline V lookup: CDR1 SGHAT, CDR2 FQNNGV.

The chain links TRBV20-1 to TRBJ1-1; D remains unclear. Trimming removed 0 bases at V and 11 bases at J, with 13 bases between. Germline loops: CDR1 DFQATT, CDR2 SNEGSKA (reference sequence). The CDR3 has 12 residues. This CDR3 is CSAREVQLWAFF. The CDR3 DNA reads as TGCAGTGCTAGAGAGGTGCAGCTCTGGGCTTTCTTT.

This clonotype turned up a few times. The V call is TRBV5-8, the J call TRBJ2-5, with 12 bases identical to TRBD2. CDR1 SGHTS and CDR2 YDEGEE come from the germline V gene. Trimming took 3 bases from V and 0 from J; bases not matched to a gene: 3. CDR3 size: 16 residues. The CDR3 is CASSWTSGMYQETQYF. Written as DNA, the CDR3 is TGTGCCAGCAGCTGGACTAGCGGGATGTACCAAGAGACCCAGTACTTC.

The V and J genes are TRBV2 and TRBJ2-2; 7 bases are shared with TRBD1. V lost 6 bases, J lost 5 bases, and 9 bases stayed unmatched. From germline, CDR1 is SNHLY and CDR2 FYNNEI. The CDR3 has 15 amino acids. The CDR3, as DNA: TGTGCCAGCAGCACGGACAGGCCGCCAACCGGGGAGCTGTTTTTT. This codes for CASSTDRPPTGELFF.

The rearrangement uses TRBV7-7 and TRBJ2-2; D is perhaps TRBD2 (7 bases). This CDR3 is 15 amino acids long. Looked up from germline, CDR1 is SSHAT and CDR2 is FNYEAQ (reference sequence). In DNA, the CDR3 is TGTGCTACCTGGGGGGGCAAAGGTCCCACCGGGGAGCTGTTTTTT. It translates to CATWGGKGPTGELFF.

The chain recombines TRBV28 with TRBJ2-7; no clear D gene. V lost 6 bases to trimming and J lost 0 bases, with 9 bases between them. Looked up from germline, CDR1 is MDHEN and CDR2 is SYDVKM. This CDR3 is 13 amino acids long. CDR3 loop: CASRAVLSYEQYF. The CDR3 DNA reads as TGTGCCAGCAGGGCGGTTCTCTCCTACGAGCAGTACTTC.

With regard to this clonotype: The junction differs from germline at one of its ends, possibly a read error. The V and J genes are TRBV7-2 and TRBJ1-1; TRBD1 aligns across 9 bases. The CDR3 runs to 14 residues. CDR1 is SGHTA, CDR2 FQGNSA, per germline. The CDR3 DNA is TGTGCCAGCAGTCTCGGACAGGGGAACACTGAAGCTTACTTT. Its protein is CASSLGQGNTEAYF.

This clonotype was counted ten times or more. This chain connects TRBV10-3 to TRBJ2-3; 10 bases map to TRBD2. V was clipped by 0 bases and J by 6 bases; unmatched bases: 6. Germline-derived CDR1 and CDR2 are ENHRY and SYGVKD. The CDR3 has 16 amino acids. The CDR3 nucleotides read TGTGCCATCAGTGAGTCGAGAGCGGGGGGGGCTGATACGCAGTATTTT. Protein: CAISESRAGGADTQYF.

This clonotype was picked up many times. The junction departs from germline at one end; a sequencing error may be responsible. The chain links TRBV7-7 to TRBJ2-5, with D possibly being TRBD2 (5 bases). Germline lookup yields CDR1 SSHAT and CDR2 FNYEAQ (reference sequence). The CDR3 loop spans 14 amino acids. The CDR3 sequence: CASSPRAQAETQYF. CDR3 coding DNA: TGTGCTAGCAGCCCGAGGGCCCAGGCAGAGACCCAGTACTTC. Drawing the rest from reference TRBV7-7 and TRBJ2-5, the complete variable domain is GAGVSQSPRYKVTKRGQDVTLRCDPISSHATLYWYQQALGQGPEFLTYFNYEAQPDKSGLPSDRFSAERPEGSISTLTIQRTEQRDSAMYRCASSPRAQAETQYFGPGTRLLVL.

This clonotype appeared many times. The chain recombines TRBV12-3 or TRBV12-4 with TRBJ2-2, with 7 bases identical to TRBD2. Unmatched junction bases numbered 7, after V lost 7 bases and J lost 2 bases. The CDR3 is 15 amino acids. CDR3 DNA: TGTGCCAGCAATAACCGGGGGGTAAACACCGGGGAGCTGTTTTTT. Translated, it gives CASNNRGVNTGELFF.

In its sample, this clonotype was seen a few times. The chain has TRBV10-3 and TRBJ1-4, with unresolved D. CDR1 and CDR2 from the germline V gene are ENHRY and SYGVKD. The CDR3 has 12 residues. V was clipped by 0 bases and J by 8 bases, with 4 bases between them. Written as DNA, the CDR3 is TGTGCCATCAGTGAGTCGGAAGAAAAACTGTTTTTT. Residues: CAISESEEKLFF.

This clonotype has just a few counts. This chain connects TRBV20-1 to TRBJ2-5; D ambiguous. Looked up from germline, CDR1 is DFQATT and CDR2 is SNEGSKA (reference sequence). This CDR3 contains 15 residues. V dropped 5 bases and J dropped 5 bases, with 21 bases sitting between them. The CDR3 reads CSAHTEIGLAETQYF. As DNA, the CDR3 is TGCAGTGCTCATACAGAGATAGGCCTGGCGGAGACCCAGTACTTC.

V is TRBV5-1 and J is TRBJ1-2; TRBD1 matches at 7 bases. Germline CDR1 reads SGHRS; CDR2 reads YFSETQ. The V gene end was trimmed by 0 bases and the J gene end by 4 bases; junction bases not matched to a gene: 12. There are 17 residues in the CDR3. CDR3 region: CASSLGPTGDSAYGYTF. The CDR3 nucleotides read TGCGCCAGCAGCTTGGGGCCAACAGGGGACTCCGCCTATGGCTACACCTTC. The full variable domain, with the rest looked up from reference TRBV5-1 and TRBJ1-2, is KAGVTQTPRYLIKTRGQQVTLSCSPISGHRSVSWYQQTPGQGLQFLFEYFSETQRNKGNFPGRFSGRQFSNSRSEMNVSTLELGDSALYLCASSLGPTGDSAYGYTFGSGTRLTVV.

This clonotype was counted between two and nine times. The chain couples TRBV9 to TRBJ2-5; 9 nucleotides match TRBD1. The germline gives CDR1 SGDLS, CDR2 YYNGEE. Unmatched junction bases numbered 11, after V lost 4 bases and J lost 1 base. This CDR3 comprises 17 residues. The CDR3 spells CASSLGGTGSPQETQYF. The DNA for the CDR3 is TGTGCCAGCAGCCTCGGGGGGACAGGGAGTCCCCAAGAGACCCAGTACTTC.

This clonotype came up a few times. This chain joins TRBV27 and TRBJ2-7, with D unresolved. The germline V and J ends were trimmed by 5 bases and 1 base, with 18 bases remaining between them. CDR1 and CDR2 from the germline V gene are MNHEY and SMNVEV (reference sequence). The CDR3 length is 16 residues. The CDR3 loop reads CASSPLLSVVSYEQYF. CDR3 DNA sequence: TGTGCCAGCAGTCCACTCCTCAGCGTGGTTTCCTACGAGCAGTACTTC.

This clonotype was detected only a few times. The V and J genes are TRBV2 and TRBJ2-1; 11 nucleotides agree with TRBD2. CDR1 is SNHLY, CDR2 FYNNEI, per germline. Unmatched junction bases numbered 6, after V lost 8 bases and J lost 9 bases. The CDR3 sequence is 13 residues long. In nucleotides, the CDR3 is TGTGCCAGCGTAACTAGCGGGGGTGTTGAGCAGTTCTTC. Translated, it gives CASVTSGGVEQFF.

This chain uses TRBV20-1 with TRBJ2-3; 7 bases are shared with TRBD1. The CDR3 extends over 14 amino acids. CDR1 and CDR2 (germline): DFQATT, SNEGSKA (reference sequence). V dropped 3 bases and J dropped 1; count of bases not matched to a gene: 4. CDR3 protein: CSASLGTGTDTQYF. The CDR3 bases are TGCAGTGCTAGCCTTGGGACAGGCACAGATACGCAGTATTTT.